These T cell receptor beta chains were read from a single sample in a study of OX40 agonist ivuxolimab in advanced cancers. This table comes from immunoSEQ multiplex PCR, and its TCRdb copy is limited to in-frame clones, with some not included. The sample consists of fewer than 45,000 clones, roughly four fifths of them appearing once. Material: CD4+ or CD8+ T cells sorted from blood, obtained in a trial of the OX40 agonist ivuxolimab. Receptor source: an adult with an advanced solid tumor such as melanoma, head and neck, liver or kidney cancer. Each CDR3 is given with its conserved first and last residue. D genes are given only for firm matches. Expanded clones are given a class, and other clones once, few, many or no size at all.

TRBJ2-7 | 14 | . | TRBV6-6 | . | TGTGCCAGCAGTGGGGCTGTCGGACAGTACGAGCAGTACTTC | CASSGAVGQYEQYF
TRBJ1-4 | 16 | TRBD1 | TRBV5-6 | . | TGTGCCAGCAGCCGATCGAGGGGGACAGGGAATGAAAAACTGTTTTTT | CASSRSRGTGNEKLFF
TRBJ2-4 | 14 | TRBD1 | TRBV5-4 | . | TGTGCCAGCAGCCCCAGGGACAGGGGAAACATTCAGTACTTC | CASSPRDRGNIQYF
TRBJ2-3 | 14 | . | TRBV5-1 | . | TGCGCCAGCAGCTTGTACCAGGGCACAGATACGCAGTATTTT | CASSLYQGTDTQYF
TRBJ1-1 | 15 | . | TRBV28 | . | TGTGCCAGCAGGGTTTGGGGTAGTGTGAGCACTGAAGCTTTCTTT | CASRVWGSVSTEAFF
TRBJ2-2 | 17 | . | TRBV5-4 | . | TGTGCCAGCAGCCCCGAACAGGGAAGGGCAGCCACCGGGGAGCTGTTTTTT | CASSPEQGRAATGELFF
TRBJ2-5 | 15 | . | TRBV7-9 | . | TGTGCCAGCAGCTTAGCCGGGGGCCGACAAGAGACCCAGTACTTC | CASSLAGGRQETQYF
TRBJ2-7 | 16 | TRBD1 | TRBV28 | . | TGTGCCAGCAGTGCCGTCCTACGGGACAGCTCCTACGAGCAGTACTTC | CASSAVLRDSSYEQYF
TRBJ2-5 | 12 | . | TRBV27 | . | TGTGCCAGCAGTTACAAACAGGGCATAAAGTACTTC | CASSYKQGIKYF
TRBJ2-5 | 15 | . | TRBV2 | . | TGTGCCAGCAAAGACAGAGGGGTGGTGGGAGAGACCCAGTACTTC | CASKDRGVVGETQYF
TRBJ2-1 | 15 | TRBD2 | TRBV11-2 | . | TGTGCCAGCAGCTTAGGGACTAGCGGGAGCAATGAGCAGTTCTTC | CASSLGTSGSNEQFF
TRBJ1-1 | 11 | . | TRBV27 | . | TGTGCCAGCAACGGGGTGACTGAAGCTTTCTTT | CASNGVTEAFF
TRBJ2-2 | 16 | . | TRBV18 | . | TGTGCCAGCTCACCATCGCGTCCACAGAACACCGGGGAGCTGTTTTTT | CASSPSRPQNTGELFF
TRBJ2-3 | 14 | TRBD2 | TRBV7-3 | medium-sized | TGTGCCAGCAGCATTAGCGGGATCACAGATACGCAGTATTTT | CASSISGITDTQYF
TRBJ1-5 | 17 | . | TRBV6-1 | . | TGTGCCAGCAGTGAAGTCGGGTGGGGCAACGGCAATCAGCCCCAGCATTTT | CASSEVGWGNGNQPQHF
TRBJ1-5 | 15 | TRBD1 | TRBV28 | . | TGTGCCACCATCAGGGGGCGGCCCTCAAATCAGCCCCAGCATTTT | CATIRGRPSNQPQHF
TRBJ1-4 | 15 | . | TRBV28 | . | TGTGCCAGCAGTTTAGGCGGTACAACTAATGAAAAACTGTTTTTT | CASSLGGTTNEKLFF
TRBJ2-6 | 15 | . | TRBV10-3 | . | TGTGCCATCAGTCTGGGGGGTTCTAGGGCCAACGTCCTGACTTTC | CAISLGGSRANVLTF
TRBJ1-2 | 12 | TRBD1 | TRBV7-8 | . | TGTGCCAGCAGCAGAGACAGGGACCACTACACCTTC | CASSRDRDHYTF
TRBJ2-5 | 16 | . | TRBV5-1 | . | TGCGCCAGCAGCTTGGCTCGGGGGGCTAGTCAAGAGACCCAGTACTTC | CASSLARGASQETQYF
TRBJ2-3 | 13 | . | TRBV13 | . | TGTGCCAGCAGCTTAGCGGGGGTGGATACGCAGTATTTT | CASSLAGVDTQYF
TRBJ1-2 | 15 | . | TRBV18 | few | TGTGCCAGCTCACCTCTTCACAGGGCCCAAGATGGCTACACCTTC | CASSPLHRAQDGYTF
TRBJ1-1 | 15 | TRBD1 | TRBV4-2 | . | TGTGCCAGCAGCCCGGGACAGGGTGGGAACACTGAAGCTTTCTTT | CASSPGQGGNTEAFF
TRBJ2-7 | 15 | TRBD1 | TRBV28 | . | TGTGCCAGCACCGAAGGGACAGGCGCGAGCTACGAGCAGTACTTC | CASTEGTGASYEQYF
TRBJ1-5 | 13 | TRBD1 | TRBV30 | . | TGTGCCTGGAGCGGACAGGGTCTTCAGCCCCAGCATTTT | CAWSGQGLQPQHF
TRBJ1-3 | 15 | . | TRBV28 | . | TGTGCCAGCGGGGGGGAGAAAATCTCTGGAAACACCATATATTTT | CASGGEKISGNTIYF